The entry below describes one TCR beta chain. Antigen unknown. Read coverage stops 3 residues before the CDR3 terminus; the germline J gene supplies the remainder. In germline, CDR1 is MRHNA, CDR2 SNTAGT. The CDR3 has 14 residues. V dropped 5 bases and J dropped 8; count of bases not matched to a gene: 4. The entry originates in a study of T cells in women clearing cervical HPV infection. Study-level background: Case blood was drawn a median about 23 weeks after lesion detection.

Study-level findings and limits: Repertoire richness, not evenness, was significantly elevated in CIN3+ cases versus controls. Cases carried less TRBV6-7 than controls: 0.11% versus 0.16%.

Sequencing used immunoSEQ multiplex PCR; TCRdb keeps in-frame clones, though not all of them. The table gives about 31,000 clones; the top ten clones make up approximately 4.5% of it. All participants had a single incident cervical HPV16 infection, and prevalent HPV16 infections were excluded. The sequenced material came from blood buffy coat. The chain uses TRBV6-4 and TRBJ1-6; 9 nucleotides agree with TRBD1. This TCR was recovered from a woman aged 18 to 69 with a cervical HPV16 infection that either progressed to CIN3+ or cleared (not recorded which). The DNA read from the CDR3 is TGTGCCAGCAGTCCGGGGGACAGGGATTCACCC. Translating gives CASSPGDRDSP. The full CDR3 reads CASSPGDRDSPLHF.